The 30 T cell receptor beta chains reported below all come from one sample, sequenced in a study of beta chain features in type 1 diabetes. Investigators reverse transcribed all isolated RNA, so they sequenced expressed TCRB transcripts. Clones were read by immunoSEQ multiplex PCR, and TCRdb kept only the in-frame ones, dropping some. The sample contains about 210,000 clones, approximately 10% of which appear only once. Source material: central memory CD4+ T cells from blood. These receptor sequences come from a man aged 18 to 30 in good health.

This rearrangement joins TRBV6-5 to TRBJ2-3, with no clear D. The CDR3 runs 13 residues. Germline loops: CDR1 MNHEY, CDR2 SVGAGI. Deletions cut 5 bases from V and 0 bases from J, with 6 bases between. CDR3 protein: CASSPPSTDTQYF. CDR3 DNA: TGTGCCAGCAGTCCCCCTAGCACAGATACGCAGTATTTT.

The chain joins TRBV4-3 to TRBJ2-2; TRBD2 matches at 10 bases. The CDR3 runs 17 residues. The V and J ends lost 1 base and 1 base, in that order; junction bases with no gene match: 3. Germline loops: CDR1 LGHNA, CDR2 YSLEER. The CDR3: CASSQGTSGGNTGELFF. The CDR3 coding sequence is TGCGCCAGCAGCCAAGGGACTAGCGGAGGGAACACCGGGGAGCTGTTTTTT.

The chain's CDR3 is CASSFGTSRDEQYF. DNA for the CDR3: TGTGCCAGCAGCTTCGGGACTAGTCGCGACGAGCAGTACTTC. The gene calls are TRBV5-4 and TRBJ2-7, with 8 nucleotides matching TRBD2. Germline V CDR1 and CDR2: SGHNT, YYREEE (reference sequence). Losses at the gene ends were 2 bases for V and 5 bases for J; bases not matched to a gene: 6. The CDR3 runs 14 residues.

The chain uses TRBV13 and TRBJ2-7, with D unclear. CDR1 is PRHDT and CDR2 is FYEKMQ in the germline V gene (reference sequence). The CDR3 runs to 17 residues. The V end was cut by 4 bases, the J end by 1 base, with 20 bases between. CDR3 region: CASSSYPVKGGSYEQYF. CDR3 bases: TGTGCCAGCAGCTCCTACCCAGTGAAGGGTGGATCCTACGAGCAGTACTTC.

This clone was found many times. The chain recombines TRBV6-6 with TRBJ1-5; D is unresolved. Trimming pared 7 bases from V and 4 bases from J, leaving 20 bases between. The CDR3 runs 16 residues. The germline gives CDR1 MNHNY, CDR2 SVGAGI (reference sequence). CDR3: CASTDGVATINQPQHF. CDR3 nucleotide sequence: TGTGCCAGCACCGACGGGGTTGCCACGATTAATCAGCCCCAGCATTTT.

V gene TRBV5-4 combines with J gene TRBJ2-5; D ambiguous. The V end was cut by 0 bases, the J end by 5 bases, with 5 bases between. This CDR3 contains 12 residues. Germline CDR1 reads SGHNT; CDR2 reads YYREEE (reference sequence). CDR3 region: CASSLVTETQYF. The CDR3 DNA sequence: TGTGCCAGCAGCTTGGTAACGGAGACCCAGTACTTC.

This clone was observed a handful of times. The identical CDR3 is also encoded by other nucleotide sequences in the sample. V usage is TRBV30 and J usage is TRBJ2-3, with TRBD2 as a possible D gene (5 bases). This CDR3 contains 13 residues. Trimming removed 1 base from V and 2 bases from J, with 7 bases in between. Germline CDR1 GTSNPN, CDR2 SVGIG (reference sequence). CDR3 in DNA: TGTGCCTGGAGTGCGGGGTCCACAGATACGCAGTATTTT. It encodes CAWSAGSTDTQYF. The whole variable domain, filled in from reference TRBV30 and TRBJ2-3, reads SQTIHQWPATLVQPVGSPLSLECTVEGTSNPNLYWYRQAAGRGLQLLFYSVGIGQISSEVPQNLSASRPQDRQFILSSKKLLLSDSGFYLCAWSAGSTDTQYFGPGTRLTVL.

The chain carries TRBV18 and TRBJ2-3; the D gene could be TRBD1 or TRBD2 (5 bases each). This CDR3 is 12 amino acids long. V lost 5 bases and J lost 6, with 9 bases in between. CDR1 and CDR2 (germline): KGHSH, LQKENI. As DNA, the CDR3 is TGTGCCAGCTCATCCAGGGAGGATACGCAGTATTTT. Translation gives CASSSREDTQYF.

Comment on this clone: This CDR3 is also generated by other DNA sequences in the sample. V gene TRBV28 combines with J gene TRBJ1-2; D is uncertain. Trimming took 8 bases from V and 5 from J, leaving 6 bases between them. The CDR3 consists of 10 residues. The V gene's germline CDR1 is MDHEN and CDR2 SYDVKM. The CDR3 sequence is CASGSYGYTF. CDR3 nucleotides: TGTGCCAGCGGGTCGTATGGCTACACCTTC.

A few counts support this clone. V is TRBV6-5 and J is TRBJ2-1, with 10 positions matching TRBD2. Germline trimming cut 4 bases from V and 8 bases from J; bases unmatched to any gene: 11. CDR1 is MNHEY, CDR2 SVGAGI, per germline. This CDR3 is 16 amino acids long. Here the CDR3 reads CASSSQLAGGGHEQFF. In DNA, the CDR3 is TGTGCCAGCAGTTCGCAATTAGCGGGAGGAGGCCATGAGCAGTTCTTC.

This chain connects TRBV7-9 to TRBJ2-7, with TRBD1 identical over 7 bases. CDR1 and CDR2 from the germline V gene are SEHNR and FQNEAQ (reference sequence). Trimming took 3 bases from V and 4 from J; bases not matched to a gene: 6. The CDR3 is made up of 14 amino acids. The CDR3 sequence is CASSFGVQGYEQYF. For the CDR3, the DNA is TGTGCCAGCAGCTTTGGGGTACAGGGGTACGAGCAGTACTTC.

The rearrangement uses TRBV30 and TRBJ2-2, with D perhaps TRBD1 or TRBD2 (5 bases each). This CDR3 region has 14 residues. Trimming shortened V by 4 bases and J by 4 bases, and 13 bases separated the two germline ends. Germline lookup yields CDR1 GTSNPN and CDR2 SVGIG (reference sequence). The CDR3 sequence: CAWTAIGTTGELFF. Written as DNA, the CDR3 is TGTGCCTGGACCGCGATCGGGACCACCGGGGAGCTGTTTTTT.

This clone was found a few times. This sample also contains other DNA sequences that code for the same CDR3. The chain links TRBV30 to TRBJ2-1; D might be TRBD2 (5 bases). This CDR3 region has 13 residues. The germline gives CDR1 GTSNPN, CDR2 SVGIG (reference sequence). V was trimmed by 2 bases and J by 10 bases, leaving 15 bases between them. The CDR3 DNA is TGTGCCTGGAGTTCAGGACTCGAGGGCGAGCAGTTCTTC. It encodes CAWSSGLEGEQFF.

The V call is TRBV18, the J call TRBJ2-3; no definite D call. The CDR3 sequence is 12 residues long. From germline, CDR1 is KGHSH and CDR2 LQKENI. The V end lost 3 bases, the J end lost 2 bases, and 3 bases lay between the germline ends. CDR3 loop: CASSPATDTQYF. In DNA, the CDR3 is TGTGCCAGCTCACCGGCCACAGATACGCAGTATTTT.

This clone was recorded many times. The CDR3 is CASSSITDTQYF. DNA of the CDR3: TGTGCCAGCAGTTCAATCACAGATACGCAGTATTTT. The V and J genes are TRBV7-9 and TRBJ2-3, with unresolved D. The CDR3 spans 12 residues. Germline V gene sequence: CDR1 SEHNR, CDR2 FQNEAQ (reference sequence). V was trimmed by 6 bases and J by 2 bases, leaving 6 bases between them.

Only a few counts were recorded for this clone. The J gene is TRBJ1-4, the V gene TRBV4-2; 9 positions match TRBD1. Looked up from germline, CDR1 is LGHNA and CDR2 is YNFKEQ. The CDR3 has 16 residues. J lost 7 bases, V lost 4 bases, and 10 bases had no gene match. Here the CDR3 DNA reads TGTGCCAGCAGCCGGGACACGGACAGGGGAATTGAAAAACTGTTTTTT. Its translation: CASSRDTDRGIEKLFF.

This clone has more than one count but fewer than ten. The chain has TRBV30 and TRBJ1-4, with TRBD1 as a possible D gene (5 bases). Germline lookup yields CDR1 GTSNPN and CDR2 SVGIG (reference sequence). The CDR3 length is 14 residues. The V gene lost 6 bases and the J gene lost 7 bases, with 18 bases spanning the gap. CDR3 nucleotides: TGTGCCTGCCCTACCCGTGGGACCGGTGAAAAACTGTTTTTT. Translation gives CACPTRGTGEKLFF. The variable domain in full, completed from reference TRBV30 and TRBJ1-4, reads SQTIHQWPATLVQPVGSPLSLECTVEGTSNPNLYWYRQAAGRGLQLLFYSVGIGQISSEVPQNLSASRPQDRQFILSSKKLLLSDSGFYLCACPTRGTGEKLFFGSGTQLSVL.

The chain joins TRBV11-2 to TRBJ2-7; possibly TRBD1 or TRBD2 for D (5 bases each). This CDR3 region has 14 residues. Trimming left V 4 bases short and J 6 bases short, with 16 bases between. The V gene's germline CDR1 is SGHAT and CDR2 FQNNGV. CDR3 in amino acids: CASSSFGLTAEQYF. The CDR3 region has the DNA TGTGCCAGCAGCTCATTCGGACTGACAGCCGAGCAGTACTTC.

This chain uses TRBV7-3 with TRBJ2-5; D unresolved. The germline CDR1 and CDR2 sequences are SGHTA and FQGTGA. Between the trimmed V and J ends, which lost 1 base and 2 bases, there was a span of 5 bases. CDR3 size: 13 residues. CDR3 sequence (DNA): TGTGCCAGCAGCTTAAGCCAGCAAGAGACCCAGTACTTC. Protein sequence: CASSLSQQETQYF.

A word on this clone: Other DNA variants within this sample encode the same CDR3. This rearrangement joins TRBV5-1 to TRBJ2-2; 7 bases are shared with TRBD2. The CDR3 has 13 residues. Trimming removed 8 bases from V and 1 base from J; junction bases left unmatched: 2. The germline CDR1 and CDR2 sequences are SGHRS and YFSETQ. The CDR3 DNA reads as TGCGCCAGTACGGGAGGGAACACCGGGGAGCTGTTTTTT. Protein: CASTGGNTGELFF.

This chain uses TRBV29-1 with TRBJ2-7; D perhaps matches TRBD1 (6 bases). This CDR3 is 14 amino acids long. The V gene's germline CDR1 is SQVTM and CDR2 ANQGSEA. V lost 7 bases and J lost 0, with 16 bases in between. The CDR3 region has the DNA TGCAGCGCTCTAAGGGACACAAGCTCCTACGAGCAGTACTTC. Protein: CSALRDTSSYEQYF.

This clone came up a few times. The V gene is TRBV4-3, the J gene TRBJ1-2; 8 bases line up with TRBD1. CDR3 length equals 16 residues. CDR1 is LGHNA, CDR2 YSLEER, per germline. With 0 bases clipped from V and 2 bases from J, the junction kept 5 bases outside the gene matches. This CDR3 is CASSQDYGQGNYGYTF. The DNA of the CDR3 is TGCGCCAGCAGCCAAGATTACGGACAGGGAAACTATGGCTACACCTTC.

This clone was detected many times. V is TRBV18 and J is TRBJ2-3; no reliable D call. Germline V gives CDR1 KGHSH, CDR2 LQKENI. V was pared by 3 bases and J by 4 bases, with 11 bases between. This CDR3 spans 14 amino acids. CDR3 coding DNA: TGTGCCAGCTCACCGACGGTTGCCGCAGATACGCAGTATTTT. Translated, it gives CASSPTVAADTQYF. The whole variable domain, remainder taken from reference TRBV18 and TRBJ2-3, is NAGVMQNPRHLVRRRGQEARLRCSPMKGHSHVYWYRQLPEEGLKFMVYLQKENIIDESGMPKERFSAEFPKEGPSILRIQQVVRGDSAAYFCASSPTVAADTQYFGPGTRLTVL.

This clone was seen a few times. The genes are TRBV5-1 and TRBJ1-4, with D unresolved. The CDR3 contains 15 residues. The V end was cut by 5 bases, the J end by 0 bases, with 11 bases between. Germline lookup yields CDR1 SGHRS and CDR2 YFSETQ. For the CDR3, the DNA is TGCGCCAGCAGTCCCGCCGTTGCAACTAATGAAAAACTGTTTTTT. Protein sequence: CASSPAVATNEKLFF.

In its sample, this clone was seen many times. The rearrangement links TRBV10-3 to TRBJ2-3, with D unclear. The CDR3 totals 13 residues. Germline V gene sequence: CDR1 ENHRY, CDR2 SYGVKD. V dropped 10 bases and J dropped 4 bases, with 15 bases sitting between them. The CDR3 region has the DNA TGTGCCACTCTGGCAGGCGCAGCAGATACGCAGTATTTT. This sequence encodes CATLAGAADTQYF.

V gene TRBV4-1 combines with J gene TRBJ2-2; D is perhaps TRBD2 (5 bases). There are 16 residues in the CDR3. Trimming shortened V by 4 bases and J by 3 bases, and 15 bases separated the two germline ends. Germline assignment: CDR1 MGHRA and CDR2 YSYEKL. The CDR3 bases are TGCGCCAGCAGCCGAGGGTGGTTCAGAGACACCGGGGAGCTGTTTTTT. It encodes CASSRGWFRDTGELFF.

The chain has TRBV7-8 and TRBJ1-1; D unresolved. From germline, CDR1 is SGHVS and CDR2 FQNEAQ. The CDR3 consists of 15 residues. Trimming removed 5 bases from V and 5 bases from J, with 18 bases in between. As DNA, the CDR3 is TGTGCCAGCAGCCCCGGGGTGGGCCGTGGAACTGAAGCTTTCTTT. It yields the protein CASSPGVGRGTEAFF. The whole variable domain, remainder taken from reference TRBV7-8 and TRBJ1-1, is GAGVSQSPRYKVAKRGQDVALRCDPISGHVSLFWYQQALGQGPEFLTYFQNEAQLDKSGLPSDRFFAERPEGSVSTLKIQRTQQEDSAVYLCASSPGVGRGTEAFFGQGTRLTVV.

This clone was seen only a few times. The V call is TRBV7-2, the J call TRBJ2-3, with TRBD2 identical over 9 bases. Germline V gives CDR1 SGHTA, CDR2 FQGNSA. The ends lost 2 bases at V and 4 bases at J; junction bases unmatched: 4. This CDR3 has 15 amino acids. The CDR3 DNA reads TGTGCCAGCAGCTTATCCCGGACTAGCGCAGATACGCAGTATTTT. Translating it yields CASSLSRTSADTQYF. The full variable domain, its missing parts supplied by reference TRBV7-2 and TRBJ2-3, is GAGVSQSPSNKVTEKGKDVELRCDPISGHTALYWYRQSLGQGLEFLIYFQGNSAPDKSGLPSDRFSAERTGGSVSTLTIQRTQQEDSAVYLCASSLSRTSADTQYFGPGTRLTVL.

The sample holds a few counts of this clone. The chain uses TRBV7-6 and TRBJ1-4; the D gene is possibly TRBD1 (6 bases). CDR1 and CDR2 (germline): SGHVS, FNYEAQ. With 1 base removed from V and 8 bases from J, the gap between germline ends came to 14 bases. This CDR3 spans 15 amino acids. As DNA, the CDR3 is TGTGCCAGCAGCTTAGGAAGGGGGATTGGGGAAAAACTGTTTTTT. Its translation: CASSLGRGIGEKLFF.

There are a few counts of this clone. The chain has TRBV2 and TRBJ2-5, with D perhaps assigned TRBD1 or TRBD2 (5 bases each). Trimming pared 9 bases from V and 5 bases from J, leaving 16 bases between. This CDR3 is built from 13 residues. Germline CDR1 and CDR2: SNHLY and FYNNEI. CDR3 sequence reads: CARSRVWGETQYF. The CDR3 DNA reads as TGTGCCAGGTCTAGGGTATGGGGGGAGACCCAGTACTTC.